This T cell receptor beta chain comes out of a study of T cells in Graves' hyperthyroidism and ophthalmopathy. Study-wide results and limits: Blood also held most thyroid clonotypes expanded beyond 0.001. Model predictions of ophthalmopathy came a median roughly 6.7 months before onset.

This clonotype was found a few times. The antigen remains undetermined. Newly diagnosed hyperthyroidism, duration under 2 months, in patients aged 18 to 65. Exclusion criteria comprised uncontrolled infection, other autoimmune disease, pregnancy or lactation. TCR beta CDR3 sequences were amplified from RNA transcripts. Primed by the HTBI set, a first-round RT-PCR was run on the TCR CDR3. TCRdb called the multiplex PCR reads again in MiXCR, with one record for every CDR3 protein. The sample yields roughly 630,000 distinct CDR3 sequences, approximately 14% seen once. CDR3 length: 15 amino acids. The trim removed 5 bases at V and 1 base at J, leaving 5 bases unmatched. CDR1 is SGHKS, CDR2 YYEKEE, per germline (reference sequence).

This chain uses TRBV5-5 with TRBJ2-2; 7 bases are a match to TRBD1. The clonotype originates from a woman in her twenties or thirties with Graves' hyperthyroidism. Sequenced material: blood. The CDR3 DNA reads as TGTGCCAGCAGTTACGACAGGGTGAACACCGGGGAGCTGTTTTTT. Translated, it gives CASSYDRVNTGELFF.